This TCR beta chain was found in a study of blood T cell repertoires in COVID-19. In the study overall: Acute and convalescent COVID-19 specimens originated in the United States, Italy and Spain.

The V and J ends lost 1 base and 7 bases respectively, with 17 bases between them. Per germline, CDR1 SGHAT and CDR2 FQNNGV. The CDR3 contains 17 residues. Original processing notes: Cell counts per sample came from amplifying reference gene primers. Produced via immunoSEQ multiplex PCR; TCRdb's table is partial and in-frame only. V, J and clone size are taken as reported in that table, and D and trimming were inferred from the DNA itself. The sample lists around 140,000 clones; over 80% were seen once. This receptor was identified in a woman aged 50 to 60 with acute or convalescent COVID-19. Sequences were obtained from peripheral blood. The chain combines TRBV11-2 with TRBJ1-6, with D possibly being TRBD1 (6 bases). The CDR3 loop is CASSLAYGTGLNSPLHF. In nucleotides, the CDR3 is TGTGCCAGCAGCTTAGCTTACGGCACAGGGCTAAATTCACCCCTCCACTTT.